These 29 T cell receptor beta chains originate from one sample sequenced in a study of cytomegalovirus exposure and HLA in healthy donors. PCR amplification relied on 60 Vbeta primers (plus 13 Jbeta primers). TCRdb's table, derived via immunoSEQ multiplex PCR, lists solely in-frame clones and lacks some. The profile shows fewer than 90,000 clones, 76% of them singletons. Material: PBMCs. The origin of the receptors is a male donor in good health and CMV-seronegative.

This chain connects TRBV7-2 to TRBJ2-5, with 11 bases matching TRBD2. The CDR3 is 14 amino acids. Losses at the gene ends were 5 bases for V and 11 bases for J; bases not matched to a gene: 10. CDR1 is SGHTA, CDR2 FQGNSA, per germline. DNA for the CDR3: TGTGCCAGCAGCCGGACTAGCGGGCCGGGTGAGCAGTACTTC. It is translated as CASSRTSGPGEQYF.

The rearrangement links TRBV28 to TRBJ1-1, with D possibly TRBD1 on 6 matching bases. This CDR3 contains 15 residues. Trimming cost V 3 bases and J 1 base, with 12 bases left between them. The germline V gene has CDR1 MDHEN and CDR2 SYDVKM. The CDR3 DNA follows: TGTGCCAGCAGTTTCTACAGGGCGGGGAACACTGAAGCTTTCTTT. This gives the protein CASSFYRAGNTEAFF.

V gene TRBV7-9 combines with J gene TRBJ2-7; 8 bases map to TRBD1. Germline CDR1 SEHNR, CDR2 FQNEAQ (reference sequence). J lost 0 bases, V lost 1 base, and 5 bases had no gene match. The CDR3 is 16 residues long. The CDR3 DNA sequence: TGTGCCAGCAGCTTAGAATTTGGACAGGGCTCCTACGAGCAGTACTTC. Translated: CASSLEFGQGSYEQYF. Full variable domain (rest looked up from reference TRBV7-9 and TRBJ2-7): DTGVSQNPRHKITKRGQNVTFRCDPISEHNRLYWYRQTLGQGPEFLTYFQNEAQLEKSRLLSDRFSAERPKGSFSTLEIQRTEQGDSAMYLCASSLEFGQGSYEQYFGPGTRLTVT.

This chain links TRBV5-5 with TRBJ2-7, with unresolved D. V was trimmed by 5 bases and J by 4 bases, leaving 10 bases between them. Germline loops: CDR1 SGHKS, CDR2 YYEKEE (reference sequence). This CDR3 contains 12 residues. CDR3 nucleotide sequence: TGTGCCAGCAGGCAGGCTGAGTACGAGCAGTACTTC. Translated, it gives CASRQAEYEQYF. Based on the CDR3 plus reference TRBV5-5 and TRBJ2-7, the full variable domain is DAGVTQSPTHLIKTRGQQVTLRCSPISGHKSVSWYQQVLGQGPQFIFQYYEKEERGRGNFPDRFSARQFPNYSSELNVNALLLGDSALYLCASRQAEYEQYFGPGTRLTVT.

The chain recombines TRBV11-2 with TRBJ2-1; a weak D match, TRBD1 (6 bases). Germline V gene lookup returns CDR1 SGHAT and CDR2 FQNNGV. V was clipped by 1 base and J by 8 bases, with 15 bases between them. This CDR3 contains 15 residues. Here the CDR3 reads CASSLGFRGRDEQFF. The CDR3 region has the DNA TGTGCCAGCAGCTTAGGGTTCAGGGGCAGGGATGAGCAGTTCTTC.

The chain joins TRBV19 to TRBJ1-2; 7 bases align to TRBD1. The V segment lost 3 bases and the J segment 2 bases; nucleotides outside the gene matches: 6. Germline CDR1 reads LNHDA; CDR2 reads SQIVND (reference sequence). The CDR3 is 15 amino acids. In DNA, the CDR3 is TGTGCCAGTAGTATTGAGGGGGCCCGGAACTATGGCTACACCTTC. Residues: CASSIEGARNYGYTF.

V usage is TRBV4-3 and J usage is TRBJ1-2; D ambiguous. Trimming pared 0 bases from V and 5 bases from J, leaving 22 bases between. CDR1 LGHNA and CDR2 YSLEER come from the germline V gene. The CDR3 is 18 amino acids. This chain's CDR3 is CASSQDGGQTRRQYGYTF. In nucleotides, the CDR3 is TGCGCCAGCAGCCAAGATGGAGGGCAGACTCGTCGGCAATATGGCTACACCTTC.

The J gene is TRBJ2-7, the V gene TRBV28; 9 bases are a match to TRBD1. This CDR3 is built from 15 residues. V lost 1 base and J lost 3; bases outside the gene matches: 4. The germline V gene has CDR1 MDHEN and CDR2 SYDVKM. The CDR3 region has the DNA TGTGCCAGCAGTTTATCAGGGACAGGGCTCTACGAGCAGTACTTC. This sequence encodes CASSLSGTGLYEQYF.

This clone was seen just once. Distinct nucleotide sequences in the sample also encode this CDR3. The chain is built from TRBV4-1 and TRBJ2-5; 8 bases map to TRBD1. The CDR3 sequence is 16 residues long. CDR1 and CDR2 from the germline V gene are MGHRA and YSYEKL. V dropped 0 bases and J dropped 4; count of bases not matched to a gene: 7. DNA for the CDR3: TGCGCCAGCAGCCAAGACTCGACCGGACAGGGAGAGACCCAGTACTTC. This sequence encodes CASSQDSTGQGETQYF.

This chain uses TRBV29-1 with TRBJ1-1; 7 bases map to TRBD1. The CDR3 loop spans 15 amino acids. The V gene end was trimmed by 7 bases and the J gene end by 0 bases; junction bases not matched to a gene: 11. Germline assignment: CDR1 SQVTM and CDR2 ANQGSEA. CDR3 protein: CSATNRGSLNTEAFF. In DNA, the CDR3 is TGCAGCGCTACAAACAGGGGTTCTTTGAACACTGAAGCTTTCTTT.

The V gene is TRBV6-6, the J gene TRBJ2-2, with 9 bases matching TRBD2. Per the germline V gene, CDR1 is MNHNY and CDR2 is SVGAGI (reference sequence). After removal of 6 bases from V and 5 bases from J, the junction contained 10 bases not matched to a gene. The CDR3 runs to 16 residues. The CDR3 reads CASSPIAGAYTGELFF. In nucleotides, the CDR3 is TGTGCCAGCAGCCCTATAGCGGGAGCGTATACCGGGGAGCTGTTTTTT.

The chain joins TRBV4-1 to TRBJ2-5, with 16 bases aligning to TRBD2. The V gene end was trimmed by 4 bases and the J gene end by 4 bases; junction bases not matched to a gene: 6. The CDR3 spans 17 residues. Per the germline V gene, CDR1 is MGHRA and CDR2 is YSYEKL. CDR3 bases: TGCGCCAGCAGCCGGGGACTAGCGGGGGGGCAGCGAGAGACCCAGTACTTC. Translated, it gives CASSRGLAGGQRETQYF.

The chain employs TRBV2 and TRBJ2-1; 10 bases map to TRBD2. The ends lost 5 bases at V and 6 bases at J; junction bases unmatched: 7. This CDR3 has 15 residues. Germline V gene data show CDR1 as SNHLY and CDR2 as FYNNEI. The DNA of the CDR3 is TGTGCCAGCAGTACCGGGACTAGCGTCGGCAATGAGCAGTTCTTC. As protein: CASSTGTSVGNEQFF.

Only a few counts were recorded for this clone. Relative to the germline gene, one junction end is altered; a read error may explain this. The chain carries TRBV10-3 and TRBJ2-7; D is possibly TRBD2 (6 bases). This CDR3 is built from 12 residues. Germline assignment: CDR1 ENHRY and CDR2 SYGVKD. The CDR3 DNA reads as TGTGCCATCGGCACGCGGGAACTAGAGAAGTCCTTC. Amino acids: CAIGTRELEKSF.

In its sample, this clone was seen a few times. The rearrangement joins TRBV29-1 to TRBJ2-7; the D gene is possibly TRBD2 (5 bases). This CDR3 region has 15 residues. Germline V gene sequence: CDR1 SQVTM, CDR2 ANQGSEA. The V end lost 4 bases, the J end lost 3 bases, and 19 bases lay between the germline ends. CDR3 amino acids: CSVGPPHSGIYEQYF. The CDR3 DNA is TGCAGCGTTGGCCCCCCCCACAGCGGAATCTACGAGCAGTACTTC.

This chain links TRBV9 with TRBJ1-1; TRBD1 aligns across 9 bases. This CDR3 region has 16 residues. CDR1 SGDLS and CDR2 YYNGEE come from the germline V gene. V trimming: 6 bases; J trimming: 3 bases; junction bases outside the gene matches: 12. The CDR3 coding sequence is TGTGCCAGCAAAGGGACAGGGTCCCGAGGGGACACTGAAGCTTTCTTT. It specifies CASKGTGSRGDTEAFF.

The rearrangement joins TRBV5-5 to TRBJ2-7, with no clear D. The CDR3 spans 14 residues. Trimming removed 0 bases at V and 0 bases at J, with 7 bases between. The V gene's germline CDR1 is SGHKS and CDR2 YYEKEE (reference sequence). The CDR3 sequence: CASSLAHASYEQYF. CDR3 nucleotides: TGTGCCAGCAGCTTGGCACACGCCTCCTACGAGCAGTACTTC.

This chain joins TRBV7-2 and TRBJ2-1, with 8 bases fitting TRBD1. The CDR3 extends over 15 amino acids. Losses at the gene ends were 3 bases for V and 2 bases for J; bases not matched to a gene: 3. From germline, CDR1 is SGHTA and CDR2 FQGNSA. The CDR3 loop reads CASSFGTGAYNEQFF. The CDR3 region has the DNA TGTGCCAGCAGCTTCGGGACAGGTGCCTACAATGAGCAGTTCTTC.

The V and J genes are TRBV27 and TRBJ2-7, with 7 bases lining up with TRBD2. V lost 3 bases, J lost 2 bases, and 7 bases stayed unmatched. Looked up from germline, CDR1 is MNHEY and CDR2 is SMNVEV (reference sequence). CDR3 length equals 15 residues. The chain's CDR3 is CASSLSAGDAYEQYF. Here the CDR3 DNA reads TGTGCCAGCAGTTTGTCCGCGGGGGACGCCTACGAGCAGTACTTC.

The V call is TRBV11-3, the J call TRBJ2-2; TRBD2 aligns across 9 bases. CDR3 size: 13 residues. Losses at the gene ends were 5 bases for V and 7 bases for J; bases not matched to a gene: 2. The germline V gene has CDR1 SGHNT and CDR2 YENEEA. The CDR3 sequence is CASSISGSGELFF. The CDR3 DNA reads as TGTGCCAGCAGCATTAGCGGGAGCGGGGAGCTGTTTTTT.

This clone was seen only once. The V gene is TRBV7-2, the J gene TRBJ2-3, with D perhaps TRBD2 (6 bases). The V end was cut by 1 base, the J end by 5 bases, with 16 bases between. CDR1 SGHTA and CDR2 FQGNSA come from the germline V gene. This CDR3 is built from 16 residues. CDR3 bases: TGTGCCAGCAGCTTAGGTAGGGGCGGGGCCAGAGATACGCAGTATTTT. It codes for CASSLGRGGARDTQYF. The full variable domain, rest sourced from reference TRBV7-2 and TRBJ2-3, is GAGVSQSPSNKVTEKGKDVELRCDPISGHTALYWYRQSLGQGLEFLIYFQGNSAPDKSGLPSDRFSAERTGGSVSTLTIQRTQQEDSAVYLCASSLGRGGARDTQYFGPGTRLTVL.

Only a few counts were recorded for this clone. The V call is TRBV6-5, the J call TRBJ1-1, with 9 bases aligning to TRBD1. The V gene's germline CDR1 is MNHEY and CDR2 SVGAGI. The CDR3 runs 15 residues. Unmatched junction bases numbered 2, after V lost 2 bases and J lost 1 base. CDR3 residues: CASSYLTGGNTEAFF. CDR3 DNA sequence: TGTGCCAGCAGTTACCTGACAGGGGGGAACACTGAAGCTTTCTTT.

The rearrangement uses TRBV2 and TRBJ2-4; a weak D match, TRBD2 (5 bases). Germline-derived CDR1 and CDR2 are SNHLY and FYNNEI. The V end was cut by 8 bases, the J end by 1 base, with 15 bases between. The CDR3 length is 15 residues. Written as DNA, the CDR3 is TGTGCCAGCGAAGCGGAACGAGGGGCCAAAAACATTCAGTACTTC. Amino acids: CASEAERGAKNIQYF.

This clone was seen a few times. The CDR3 DNA reads as TGTGCCAGCAGCTTGGCGGTAGGATCTGAGAGGTTTTACTACAATGAGCAGTTCTTC. Translation gives CASSLAVGSERFYYNEQFF. V and J are TRBV5-5 and TRBJ2-1; D uncertain. Germline V lookup: CDR1 SGHKS, CDR2 YYEKEE (reference sequence). This CDR3 contains 19 residues. V dropped 0 bases and J dropped 3 bases, with 22 bases sitting between them. Looking up the rest from reference TRBV5-5 and TRBJ2-1 gives the full variable domain: DAGVTQSPTHLIKTRGQQVTLRCSPISGHKSVSWYQQVLGQGPQFIFQYYEKEERGRGNFPDRFSARQFPNYSSELNVNALLLGDSALYLCASSLAVGSERFYYNEQFFGPGTRLTVL.

The rearrangement joins TRBV7-9 to TRBJ2-7; 10 bases line up with TRBD1. CDR1 is SEHNR, CDR2 FQNEAQ, per germline (reference sequence). This CDR3 has 15 residues. Trimming cost V 5 bases and J 7 bases; bases outside gene matches: 11. The chain's CDR3 is CASSQTGGRIGEQYF. The CDR3 region has the DNA TGTGCCAGCAGCCAGACAGGGGGCCGTATCGGGGAGCAGTACTTC.

The chain has TRBV30 and TRBJ1-5; a weak D match, TRBD1 (5 bases). V was cut by 1 base and J by 7 bases, with 11 bases left in between. This CDR3 region has 13 residues. Germline lookup yields CDR1 GTSNPN and CDR2 SVGIG (reference sequence). CDR3 DNA sequence: TGTGCCTGGAGTGAGAATAGGGGACAGCCCCAGCATTTT. It specifies CAWSENRGQPQHF.

This clone was seen only a few times. The genes are TRBV6-5 and TRBJ2-7; TRBD2 aligns across 13 bases. Trimming took 6 bases from V and 7 from J; bases not matched to a gene: 6. The V gene's germline CDR1 is MNHEY and CDR2 SVGAGI. This CDR3 has 14 residues. The CDR3 spells CASSLGLAGVEQYF. The CDR3 DNA reads as TGTGCCAGCAGCCTCGGACTAGCGGGAGTGGAGCAGTACTTC.

The V gene is TRBV7-3, the J gene TRBJ1-2; D gene uncertain. V was pared by 1 base and J by 7 bases, with 7 bases between. This CDR3 is 12 amino acids long. The V gene's germline CDR1 is SGHTA and CDR2 FQGTGA. The chain's CDR3 is CASSLMGSGYTF. CDR3 in DNA: TGTGCCAGCAGCTTAATGGGGAGTGGCTACACCTTC.

This chain links TRBV28 with TRBJ1-1; unclear D gene. CDR3 length: 12 residues. Germline loops: CDR1 MDHEN, CDR2 SYDVKM. V gave up 7 bases and J gave up 1 base, with 7 bases separating them. The DNA for the CDR3 is TGTGCCAGCAACGCCAGGAACACTGAAGCTTTCTTT. Translation: CASNARNTEAFF.